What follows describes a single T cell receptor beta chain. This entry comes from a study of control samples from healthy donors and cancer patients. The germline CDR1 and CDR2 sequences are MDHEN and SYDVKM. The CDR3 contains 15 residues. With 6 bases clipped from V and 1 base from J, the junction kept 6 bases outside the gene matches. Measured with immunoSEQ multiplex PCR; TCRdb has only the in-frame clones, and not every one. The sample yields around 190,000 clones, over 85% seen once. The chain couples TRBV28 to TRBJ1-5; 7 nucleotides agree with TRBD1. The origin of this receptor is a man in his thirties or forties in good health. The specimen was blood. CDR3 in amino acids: CASSSTGMSNQPQHF. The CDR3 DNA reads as TGTGCCAGCAGCTCGACAGGGATGAGCAATCAGCCCCAGCATTTT.